Below, 21 T cell receptor beta chains from the same sample are listed, as sequenced in a study of T-cell reconstitution after alpha-beta-depleted transplantation in children. Construction of the TCRbeta library involved unique molecular identifiers. TCRdb processed the PCR reads anew with MiXCR; each CDR3 protein has one entry. The data show 490,000 or so distinct CDR3 sequences, under 12% seen once. This specimen was PBMCs, taken before TCRalphabeta/CD19-depleted stem cell transplant. Receptors originate from a child aged 2 to 15 with inherited bone marrow failure, due to receive a stem cell transplant.

There are a few counts of this clonotype. The rearrangement uses TRBV30 and TRBJ2-5, with a possible D match to TRBD2 (5 bases). V gave up 1 base and J gave up 9 bases, with 21 bases separating them. In germline, CDR1 is GTSNPN, CDR2 SVGIG (reference sequence). CDR3 length: 15 amino acids. The CDR3 loop is CAWSDGRGAIMPQYF. CDR3 sequence (DNA): TGTGCCTGGAGTGATGGACGGGGAGCAATTATGCCCCAGTACTTC.

This clonotype was picked up many times. The CDR3 here is CASSLGTEAAYEQYF. The CDR3 DNA reads as TGCGCCAGCAGCCTCGGGACGGAGGCCGCCTACGAGCAGTACTTC. V usage is TRBV4-1 and J usage is TRBJ2-7; D assignment may be TRBD1 or TRBD2 (5 bases each). The germline V gene has CDR1 MGHRA and CDR2 YSYEKL. CDR3 length: 15 amino acids. The V end lost 4 bases, the J end lost 2 bases, and 15 bases lay between the germline ends.

At least ten counts were recorded for this clonotype. The V gene is TRBV29-1, the J gene TRBJ1-3; D may be TRBD1 (5 bases). The CDR3 is made up of 12 amino acids. Trimming took off 5 bases at V and 1 base at J, with 6 bases between the two ends. Germline V gene data show CDR1 as SQVTM and CDR2 as ANQGSEA. CDR3 amino acids: CSVSGSGNTIYF. The CDR3 nucleotides read TGCAGCGTTTCAGGGTCTGGAAACACCATATATTTT. The entire variable domain, with the rest obtained from reference TRBV29-1 and TRBJ1-3, is as follows: SAVISQKPSRDICQRGTSLTIQCQVDSQVTMMFWYRQQPGQSLTLIATANQGSEATYESGFVIDKFPISRPNLTFSTLTVSNMSPEDSSIYLCSVSGSGNTIYFGEGSWLTVV.

This clonotype was counted at least ten times. The chain carries TRBV27 and TRBJ2-3; 8 bases match TRBD2. Germline CDR1 MNHEY, CDR2 SMNVEV (reference sequence). The V segment lost 4 bases and the J segment 2 bases; nucleotides outside the gene matches: 20. CDR3 length: 20 residues. The CDR3 loop is CASSSPRGGNQKVPTDTQYF. The CDR3 nucleotides are TGTGCCAGCAGTTCCCCCCGGGGGGGGAACCAAAAAGTTCCCACAGATACGCAGTATTTT.

In this sample, this clonotype turned up many times. The chain uses TRBV4-3 and TRBJ1-1; tentatively, D is TRBD1 (6 bases). Germline assignment: CDR1 LGHNA and CDR2 YSLEER. V shed 0 bases and J shed 11 bases, with 16 bases lying between them. The CDR3 contains 14 residues. The DNA of the CDR3 is TGCGCCAGCAGCCAAGAGGTGAGGGGGGAAATTGCTTTCTTT. It specifies CASSQEVRGEIAFF.

There are many counts of this clonotype. The rearrangement joins TRBV12-3 or TRBV12-4 to TRBJ2-2, with 11 bases identical to TRBD1. CDR3 size: 18 residues. Trimming removed 5 bases from V and 3 bases from J; junction bases left unmatched: 11. The CDR3 region has the DNA TGTGCCAGCAGTCCCTCGGACAGGGGGCGCGGGGACACCGGGGAGCTGTTTTTT. Translating gives CASSPSDRGRGDTGELFF.

In its sample, this clonotype was seen a few times. V and J are TRBV29-1 and TRBJ2-7, with a tentative D call TRBD2 (5 bases). Germline loops: CDR1 SQVTM, CDR2 ANQGSEA. Trimming shortened V by 4 bases and J by 6 bases, and 10 bases separated the two germline ends. The CDR3 loop spans 11 amino acids. CDR3: CSVVRGSEQYF. The CDR3 DNA sequence: TGCAGCGTTGTGCGAGGGTCCGAGCAGTACTTC.

The table lists this clonotype with many counts. The chain employs TRBV7-2 and TRBJ1-3; perhaps TRBD1 as D (5 bases). Trimming left V 6 bases short and J 4 bases short, with 10 bases between. This CDR3 region has 13 residues. Germline V gives CDR1 SGHTA, CDR2 FQGNSA. CDR3 in DNA: TGTGCCAGCAGTGGGGGAAGGGGAAACACCATATATTTT. Protein: CASSGGRGNTIYF.

This clonotype has a count of ten or more. CDR3 bases: TGCAGTGCTATCAGCGGGAGGCCCACTAGCACAGATACGCAGTATTTT. This codes for CSAISGRPTSTDTQYF. The chain has TRBV20-1 and TRBJ2-3; 9 nucleotides line up with TRBD2. The CDR3 is 16 residues long. V lost 4 bases, J lost 0 bases, and 8 bases stayed unmatched. Germline CDR1 is DFQATT and CDR2 is SNEGSKA (reference sequence).

At least ten counts were recorded for this clonotype. The CDR3 sequence: CASSYRGQRYEQYF. The CDR3 DNA is TGCGCCAGCAGCTACAGGGGGCAGAGGTACGAGCAGTACTTC. This chain links TRBV5-1 with TRBJ2-7, with 9 bases matching TRBD1. With 3 bases clipped from V and 4 bases from J, the junction kept 5 bases outside the gene matches. The CDR3 contains 14 residues. Germline V CDR1 and CDR2: SGHRS, YFSETQ.

In the case of this clonotype: One base away lies a much larger clone, so this may be a sequencing read error. The V and J genes are TRBV9 and TRBJ2-2, with D tentatively TRBD1 (6 bases). The CDR3 sequence is 19 residues long. Looked up from germline, CDR1 is SGDLS and CDR2 is YYNGEE. The CDR3 is CASSVLPSGGLPGTGELLF. The DNA for the CDR3 is TGTGCCAGCAGCGTACTGCCGAGTGGGGGCCTACCAGGGACCGGGGAGCTGCTTTTT.

This clonotype was counted at least ten times. The rearrangement uses TRBV12-3 or TRBV12-4 and TRBJ2-2; no definite D call. Trimming pared 3 bases from V and 0 bases from J, leaving 8 bases between. There are 15 residues in the CDR3. The CDR3 nucleotides read TGTGCCAGCAGTTTCCACGGAACGAACACCGGGGAGCTGTTTTTT. It encodes CASSFHGTNTGELFF.

The CDR3 loop is CASAGDLYGYTF. The CDR3 DNA reads TGTGCCAGCGCAGGGGATCTCTATGGCTACACCTTC. J is TRBJ1-2 and V is TRBV25-1, with a tentative D call TRBD1 (6 bases). This CDR3 spans 12 amino acids. Between the trimmed V and J ends, which lost 8 bases and 4 bases, there was a span of 11 bases. Germline CDR1 MGHDK, CDR2 SYGVNS.

A note on this clonotype: A read error may be the cause here, since a much bigger clone is one base away. The chain employs TRBV12-3 or TRBV12-4 and TRBJ1-5; a weak D match, TRBD1 (5 bases). There are 13 residues in the CDR3. V lost 2 bases, J lost 5 bases, and 7 bases lay in between. CDR3 DNA sequence: TGTGCCAGCAGTTTAATGGGGGATCAGCCCCAGCATTTT. Its translation is CASSLMGDQPQHF.

This clonotype appeared many times. V is TRBV28 and J is TRBJ2-7; 8 bases agree with TRBD1. CDR3 size: 16 residues. V lost 6 bases, J lost 4 bases, and 14 bases stayed unmatched. Per the germline V gene, CDR1 is MDHEN and CDR2 is SYDVKM. The CDR3 nucleotides are TGTGCCAGCAGATCCCAAGCTTCGAGACAGGGGTACGAGCAGTACTTC. Its protein is CASRSQASRQGYEQYF.

This clonotype was observed at least ten times. J is TRBJ1-5 and V is TRBV12-3 or TRBV12-4; 9 nucleotides match TRBD1. This CDR3 comprises 17 residues. Trimming cost V 5 bases and J 4 bases; bases outside gene matches: 12. This CDR3 reads CASSPGTGKGENQPQHF. Here the CDR3 DNA reads TGTGCCAGCAGTCCCGGGACAGGGAAGGGGGAAAATCAGCCCCAGCATTTT.

This clonotype was found many times. The chain has TRBV5-4 and TRBJ2-1; 8 nucleotides line up with TRBD2. Germline values: CDR1 SGHNT, CDR2 YYREEE (reference sequence). This CDR3 comprises 16 residues. The J segment lost 0 bases and the V segment lost 4 bases, leaving 6 bases of the junction unmatched. The CDR3 DNA follows: TGTGCCAGCAGCACCAGACTAGCGAGCTCCTACAATGAGCAGTTCTTC. Protein sequence: CASSTRLASSYNEQFF. Supplemented by reference TRBV5-4 and TRBJ2-1, the full variable domain reads ETGVTQSPTHLIKTRGQQVTLRCSSQSGHNTVSWYQQALGQGPQFIFQYYREEENGRGNFPPRFSGLQFPNYSSELNVNALELDDSALYLCASSTRLASSYNEQFFGPGTRLTVL.

V and J are TRBV20-1 and TRBJ2-7; D may be TRBD1 or TRBD2 (5 bases each). This CDR3 region has 14 residues. V lost 6 bases and J 2 bases, leaving 17 bases between the germline ends. CDR1 DFQATT and CDR2 SNEGSKA come from the germline V gene (reference sequence). The CDR3 sequence is CSADRGLTPYEQYF. CDR3 DNA: TGCAGTGCCGACCGGGGCCTCACCCCCTACGAGCAGTACTTC.

This clonotype was seen ten or more times. V usage is TRBV20-1 and J usage is TRBJ2-7; D may be TRBD1 (5 bases). The CDR3 length is 14 residues. V dropped 0 bases and J dropped 2 bases, with 11 bases sitting between them. Germline V CDR1 and CDR2: DFQATT, SNEGSKA (reference sequence). The CDR3 nucleotides are TGCAGTGCTAGAGATTCAGGACACCCCTACGAGCAGTACTTC. It codes for CSARDSGHPYEQYF.

The chain combines TRBV12-3 or TRBV12-4 with TRBJ1-1; 7 bases are a match to TRBD1. Trimming removed 6 bases from V and 4 bases from J; junction bases left unmatched: 11. The CDR3 loop spans 15 amino acids. The CDR3 is CASRPEGARSTEAFF. The DNA for the CDR3 is TGTGCCAGCAGGCCTGAGGGGGCCCGGAGCACTGAAGCTTTCTTT.

Of note for this clonotype: This clone may be a read error of a much larger clone one base away. The chain links TRBV7-9 to TRBJ2-7; TRBD2 matches 7 bases. Trimming took 2 bases from V and 8 from J; bases not matched to a gene: 9. The germline V gene has CDR1 SEHNR and CDR2 FQNEAQ (reference sequence). The CDR3 extends over 14 amino acids. This chain's CDR3 is CASSLLGGSPQQYF. CDR3 nucleotide sequence: TGTGCCAGCAGCTTACTGGGGGGGAGCCCGCAGCAGTACTTC.